A single T cell receptor (beta chain) is shown here with its context. No antigen is known for it. This entry belongs to a study of CD8+ T cells in alopecia areata. Study information: Tofacitinib continued for 6 to 18 months and was then withheld for 6 months.

Alopecia areata patients provided lesional scalp punch biopsies and peripheral blood, both collected for the study. The authors extracted RNA and reverse transcribed it into cDNA as the sequencing template. Clones were sequenced by immunoSEQ multiplex PCR, and TCRdb holds only the in-frame ones, with some missing. The profile shows about 160,000 clones, 40% to 50% of them singletons. The V gene's germline CDR1 is SGHTA and CDR2 FQGNSA. CDR3 size: 16 residues. Trimming at V came to 1 base and at J to 8 bases, leaving 6 bases not matched to a gene. Regarding the study as a whole: Relative to normal scalp, lesional scalp, especially alopecia totalis/universalis, showed higher clonality.

The chain is built from TRBV7-2 and TRBJ2-1; 12 bases fit TRBD2. The sequenced sample consisted of CD4+ T cells sorted from blood. The receptor comes from a human donor with alopecia areata. CDR3 sequence: CASSLELAGGGYEQFF. The CDR3 DNA sequence: TGTGCCAGCAGCTTAGAACTAGCGGGAGGCGGGTATGAGCAGTTCTTC.